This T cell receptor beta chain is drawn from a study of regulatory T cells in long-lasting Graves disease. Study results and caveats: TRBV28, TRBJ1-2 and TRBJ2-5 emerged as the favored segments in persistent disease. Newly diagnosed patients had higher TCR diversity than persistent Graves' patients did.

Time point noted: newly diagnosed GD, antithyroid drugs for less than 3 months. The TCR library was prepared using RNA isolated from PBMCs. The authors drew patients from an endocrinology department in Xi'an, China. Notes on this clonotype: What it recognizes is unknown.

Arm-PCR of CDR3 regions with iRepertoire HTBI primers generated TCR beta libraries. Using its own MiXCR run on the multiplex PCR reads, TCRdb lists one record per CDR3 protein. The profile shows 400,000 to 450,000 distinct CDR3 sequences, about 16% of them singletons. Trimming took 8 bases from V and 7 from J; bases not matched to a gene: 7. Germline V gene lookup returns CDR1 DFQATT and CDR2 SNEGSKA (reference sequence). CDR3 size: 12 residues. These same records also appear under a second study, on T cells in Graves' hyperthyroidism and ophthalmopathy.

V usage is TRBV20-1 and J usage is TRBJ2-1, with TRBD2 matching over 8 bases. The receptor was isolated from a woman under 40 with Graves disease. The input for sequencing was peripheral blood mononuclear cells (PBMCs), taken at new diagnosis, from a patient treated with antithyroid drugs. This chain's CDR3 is CSSGGPGNEQFF. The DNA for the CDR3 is TGCAGTTCGGGAGGGCCCGGGAATGAGCAGTTCTTC.